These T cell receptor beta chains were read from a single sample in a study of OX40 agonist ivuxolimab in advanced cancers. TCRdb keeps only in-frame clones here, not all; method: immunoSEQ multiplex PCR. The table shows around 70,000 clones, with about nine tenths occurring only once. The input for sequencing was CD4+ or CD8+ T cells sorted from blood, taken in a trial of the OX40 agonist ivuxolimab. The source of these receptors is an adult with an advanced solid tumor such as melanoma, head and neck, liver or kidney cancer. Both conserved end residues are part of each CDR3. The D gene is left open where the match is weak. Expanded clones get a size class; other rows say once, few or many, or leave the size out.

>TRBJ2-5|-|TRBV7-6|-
CASSLGPLQETQYF
TGTGCCAGCAGCTTAGGTCCCCTCCAAGAGACCCAGTACTTC
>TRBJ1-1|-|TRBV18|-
CASSPVQGLNTEAFF
TGTGCCAGCTCACCCGTCCAGGGACTGAACACTGAAGCTTTCTTT
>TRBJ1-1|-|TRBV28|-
CASSLSTEAFF
TGTGCCAGCAGTTTAAGCACTGAAGCTTTCTTT
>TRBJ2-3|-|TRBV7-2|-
CASSSGPSTDTQYF
TGTGCCAGCAGCTCGGGCCCTAGCACAGATACGCAGTATTTT
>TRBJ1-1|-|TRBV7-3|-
CASSSAPGAGTEAFF
TGTGCCAGCAGCTCTGCACCAGGGGCAGGAACTGAAGCTTTCTTT
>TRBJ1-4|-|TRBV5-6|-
CASSKVATNEKLFF
TGTGCCAGCAGCAAGGTGGCAACTAATGAAAAACTGTTTTTT
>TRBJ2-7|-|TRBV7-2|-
CASSRRYEQYF
TGTGCCAGCAGTCGTCGCTACGAGCAGTACTTC
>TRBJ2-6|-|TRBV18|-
CASSPTRTGANVLTF
TGTGCCAGCTCACCGACCAGGACTGGGGCCAACGTCCTGACTTTC
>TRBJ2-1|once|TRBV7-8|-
CASSLAEGARLYNEQFF
TGTGCCAGCAGCTTAGCGGAGGGGGCGCGACTCTACAATGAGCAGTTCTTC
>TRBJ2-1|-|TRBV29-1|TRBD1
CSGRTGTYNEQFF
TGCAGCGGGAGGACAGGGACCTACAATGAGCAGTTCTTC
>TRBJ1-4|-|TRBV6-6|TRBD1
CASSYSRQGGNEKLFF
TGTGCCAGCAGTTACTCGAGGCAGGGGGGTAATGAAAAACTGTTTTTT
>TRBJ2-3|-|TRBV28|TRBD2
CASSLRGLAGQRTDTQYF
TGTGCCAGCAGTTTGCGCGGACTAGCGGGTCAACGCACAGATACGCAGTATTTT
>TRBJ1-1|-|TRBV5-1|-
CASATGTGMNTEAFF
TGCGCCAGCGCGACCGGAACGGGCATGAACACTGAAGCTTTCTTT
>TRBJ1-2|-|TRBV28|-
CASSLGGARGYTF
TGTGCCAGCAGTTTAGGGGGGGCGCGGGGCTACACCTTC
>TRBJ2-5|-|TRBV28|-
CASSFRQGRRETQYF
TGTGCCAGCAGTTTTAGGCAGGGGAGAAGAGAGACCCAGTACTTC
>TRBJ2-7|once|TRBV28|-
CASNSRLPYEQYF
TGTGCCAGCAATTCGCGCCTCCCCTACGAGCAGTACTTC
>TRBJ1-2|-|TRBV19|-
CASRGGNVPGYGYTF
TGTGCCAGTAGGGGAGGGAATGTGCCAGGGTATGGCTACACCTTC
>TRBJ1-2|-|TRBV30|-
CAWSSGLYGYTF
TGTGCCTGGAGTAGCGGCCTCTATGGCTACACCTTC
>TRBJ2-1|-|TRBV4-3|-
CASSDIVRNEQFF
TGCGCCAGCTCCGACATCGTCCGGAATGAGCAGTTCTTC
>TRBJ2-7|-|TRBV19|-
CASSRYWDTPSNEQYF
TGTGCCAGTAGTAGGTATTGGGACACTCCTTCCAACGAGCAGTACTTC
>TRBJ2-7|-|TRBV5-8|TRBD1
CASSPGTGGGPSYEQYF
TGTGCCAGCAGCCCCGGGACAGGGGGCGGGCCCTCCTACGAGCAGTACTTC
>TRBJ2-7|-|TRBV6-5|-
CASSYERAWREQYF
TGTGCCAGCAGTTATGAAAGGGCATGGAGGGAGCAGTACTTC
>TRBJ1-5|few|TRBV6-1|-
CASTLSRLPQHF
TGTGCCAGCACCTTATCCCGGCTGCCCCAGCATTTT
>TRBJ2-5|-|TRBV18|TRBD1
CASSPPTGSQETQYF
TGTGCCAGCTCACCACCGACAGGGTCTCAAGAGACCCAGTACTTC
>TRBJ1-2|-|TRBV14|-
CASSLQGLSGYTF
TGTGCCAGCAGTTTACAGGGTCTTTCAGGCTACACCTTC